The source of this T cell receptor (beta chain) is a study of T cell responses to AZD1222 COVID-19 vaccine. Study outcomes and limitations: Increased Spike-specific TCR breadth and depth were observed after two AZD1222 doses. Reportedly, nearly half of unique spike TCRs recognized epitopes outside B.1.351/B.1.1.7 mutations. Clonal diversity was possibly underestimated; the donors were predominantly white British and more often female.

Germline V gene lookup returns CDR1 MDHEN and CDR2 SYDVKM. This CDR3 region has 16 residues. The V segment lost 3 bases and the J segment 6 bases; nucleotides outside the gene matches: 8. Regarding this clone: Its antigen is not known.

Produced via immunoSEQ multiplex PCR; TCRdb's table is partial and in-frame only. The table includes 160,000 or so clones, just under 90% detected once. This clonotype was obtained from an adult who received the MenACWY meningococcal vaccine as a control. The chain joins TRBV28 to TRBJ1-6; 7 nucleotides match TRBD1. The sequencing used peripheral blood, collected 28 days after the second dose of the MenACWY control vaccine. CDR3 in DNA: TGTGCCAGCAGTTTGGGGACAGACTCTTTTAATTCACCCCTCCACTTT. Translating gives CASSLGTDSFNSPLHF.